This TCR beta chain was found in a study of T-cell memory formation after mild COVID-19. TCRdb redid the calling of the 5' RACE reads with MiXCR, one entry per CDR3 protein. The table lists more than 100,000 distinct CDR3 sequences, less than 6.5% of them singletons. Findings of the study overall: Pre-infection memory held some responding clones, suggesting pre-existing cross-reactive T cells responded.

This clonotype occurred many times. Its antigen is as yet unknown. V lost 4 bases and J 0 bases, leaving 7 bases between the germline ends. The CDR3 loop spans 14 amino acids. This TCR derives from an adult woman who had mild COVID-19 (a few samples of this study predate the infection). Cell type and time point are not known. The sequenced material came from PBMCs or a T cell subset sorted from them (not recorded which). The V call is TRBV12-3 or TRBV12-4, the J call TRBJ2-1, with D perhaps being TRBD1 or TRBD2 (6 bases each). The CDR3 spells CASSWGASYNEQFF. For the CDR3, the DNA is TGTGCCAGCAGTTGGGGGGCCTCCTACAATGAGCAGTTCTTC.